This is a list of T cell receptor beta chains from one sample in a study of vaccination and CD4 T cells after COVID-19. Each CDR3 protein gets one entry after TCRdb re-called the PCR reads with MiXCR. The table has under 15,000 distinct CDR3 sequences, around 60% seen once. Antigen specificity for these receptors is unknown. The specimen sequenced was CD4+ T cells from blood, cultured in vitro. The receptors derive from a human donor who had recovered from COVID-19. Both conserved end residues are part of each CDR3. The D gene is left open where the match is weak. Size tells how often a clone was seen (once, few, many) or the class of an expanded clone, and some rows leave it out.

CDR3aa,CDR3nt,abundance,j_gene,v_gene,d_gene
CASSLERGGETQYF,TGCGCCAGCAGCTTGGAGCGGGGAGGGGAGACCCAGTACTTC,once,TRBJ2-5,TRBV5-1,TRBD2
CSARVDPNTEAFF,TGCAGTGCTAGAGTAGACCCGAACACTGAAGCTTTCTTT,few,TRBJ1-1,TRBV20-1,-
CSAPGPFLNTEAFF,TGCAGTGCCCCGGGACCCTTCTTGAACACTGAAGCTTTCTTT,-,TRBJ1-1,TRBV20-1,-
CASSPTGGRNTEAFF,TGTGCCAGCTCCCCTACGGGTGGTAGGAACACTGAAGCTTTCTTT,-,TRBJ1-1,TRBV7-6,-
CASSLGYREGYGYTF,TGTGCCAGCAGCTTAGGTTACAGGGAGGGCTATGGCTACACCTTC,-,TRBJ1-2,TRBV11-3,-
CASALTLGGAYEQYF,TGTGCTAGTGCCCTGACCCTCGGGGGGGCCTACGAGCAGTACTTC,-,TRBJ2-7,TRBV12-5,TRBD2
CSAGTETYGYTF,TGCAGTGCTGGGACGGAGACCTATGGCTACACCTTC,-,TRBJ1-2,TRBV20-1,-
CASSYTVNTEAFF,TGTGCCAGCAGCTATACAGTGAACACTGAAGCTTTCTTT,once,TRBJ1-1,TRBV7-9,-
CASSAQGGRGTQYF,TGTGCCAGTAGTGCCCAGGGTGGGCGGGGGACCCAGTACTTC,-,TRBJ2-5,TRBV19,-
CASSGEAPSYNSPLHF,TGTGCCAGCAGTGGGGAGGCACCCTCCTATAATTCACCCCTCCACTTT,-,TRBJ1-6,TRBV2,-
CAISRQRGNTEAFF,TGTGCCATCAGCCGACAGAGGGGGAACACTGAAGCTTTCTTT,-,TRBJ1-1,TRBV10-3,-
CASSLAVGLLNTEAFF,TGTGCCAGCAGCTTAGCGGTAGGGCTACTGAACACTGAAGCTTTCTTT,-,TRBJ1-1,TRBV7-9,-
CASSPTGISNQPQHF,TGTGCCAGCAGTCCCACTGGAATTAGCAATCAGCCCCAGCATTTT,-,TRBJ1-5,TRBV6-1,-
CASRQGVGGYTSTDTQYF,TGTGCCAGCAGGCAGGGGGTCGGGGGCTACACTAGCACAGATACGCAGTATTTT,-,TRBJ2-3,TRBV27,-
CASSARGIGLEQYF,TGTGCCAGCAGCGCGAGAGGTATCGGGCTCGAGCAGTACTTC,-,TRBJ2-7,TRBV7-9,-
CATSRTGTEAFF,TGTGCCACCAGCCGGACAGGGACTGAAGCTTTCTTT,-,TRBJ1-1,TRBV15,TRBD1
CSATGDPAAGYTF,TGCAGTGCCACCGGGGACCCGGCGGCAGGCTACACCTTC,few,TRBJ1-2,TRBV20-1,-
CASSVEGRKDTEAFF,TGTGCCAGCAGCGTAGAGGGCAGGAAGGACACTGAAGCTTTCTTT,-,TRBJ1-1,TRBV9,-
CASSGTGAILPYEQYF,TGTGCCAGCAGTGGGACAGGGGCCATCCTCCCCTACGAGCAGTACTTC,medium-sized,TRBJ2-7,TRBV27,TRBD1
CATSDPGRTDTQYF,TGTGCCACCAGTGATCCCGGACGCACAGATACGCAGTATTTT,few,TRBJ2-3,TRBV24-1,-
CSPMRRRGGTDTQYF,TGCAGTCCCATGAGGCGGAGGGGGGGCACAGATACGCAGTATTTT,-,TRBJ2-3,TRBV20-1,-
CASSSGDSSYEQYF,TGTGCCAGCAGCTCCGGGGACAGCTCCTACGAGCAGTACTTC,-,TRBJ2-7,TRBV6-1,TRBD1
CASSLAQAGETQYF,TGTGCCAGCAGCTTAGCGCAGGCTGGGGAGACCCAGTACTTC,-,TRBJ2-5,TRBV7-2,-
CASSRPGQGQNTEAFF,TGCGCCAGCAGTCGCCCGGGACAGGGCCAGAACACTGAAGCTTTCTTT,-,TRBJ1-1,TRBV23-1,TRBD1
CASSYSMGSGAQETQYF,TGTGCCAGCAGTTACTCGATGGGTTCAGGAGCCCAAGAGACCCAGTACTTC,once,TRBJ2-5,TRBV6-2/TRBV6-3,-
CASSPNTGVYYGYTF,TGTGCCAGCAGCCCCAATACAGGGGTCTACTATGGCTACACCTTC,few,TRBJ1-2,TRBV7-2,TRBD1
CASSRDRGGNQPQHF,TGTGCCAGCAGTCGGGACAGGGGAGGCAATCAGCCCCAGCATTTT,-,TRBJ1-5,TRBV6-2/TRBV6-3,TRBD1